This T cell receptor (beta chain) was identified in a study of shared clonotypes between healthy human individuals. CDR1 KGHSH and CDR2 LQKENI come from the germline V gene. The V end was cut by 6 bases, the J end by 0 bases, with 9 bases between. There are 14 residues in the CDR3. Sequencing used immunoSEQ multiplex PCR; TCRdb keeps in-frame clones, though not all of them. The sample gives roughly 890,000 clones, around 92% of which show up once; approximately 25% is in the top ten. The naive CD8 subset, CD45RO-negative cells positively selected for CCR7, excluded terminally differentiated effector memory CD45RA+ cells.

This chain joins TRBV18 and TRBJ2-4; D not certain. The sequenced sample consisted of naive CD8+ T cells sorted from blood. This clonotype was obtained from a man aged 30 to 39 in good health. The CDR3: CASSSPAAKNIQYF. The CDR3 coding sequence is TGTGCCAGCTCCTCGCCGGCAGCCAAAAACATTCAGTACTTC.